This T cell receptor beta chain was obtained from a study of control samples from healthy donors and cancer patients. CDR1 is SGHRS, CDR2 YFSETQ, per germline. V lost 3 bases and J lost 0, with 9 bases in between. There are 14 residues in the CDR3. This clone was seen just once. Only in-frame clones appear in the TCRdb table, and some are missing; sequencing was by immunoSEQ multiplex PCR. The sample yields about 120,000 clones, 85% to 90% seen once. The genes are TRBV5-1 and TRBJ2-5, with D maybe TRBD2 (5 bases). Material: blood. The TCR comes from a man aged 25-45 years in good health. Here the CDR3 DNA reads TGCGCCAGCAGCTCGGGATCTCACCAAGAGACCCAGTACTTC. Protein sequence: CASSSGSHQETQYF.